This TCR beta chain was captured in a study of cytomegalovirus exposure and HLA in healthy donors. General observations from the study: Listed as cytomegalovirus-associated were more than 150 TCR beta chains.

A remark on this clone: What it binds is unknown.

The PCR made use of 60 Vbeta and 13 Jbeta primers. Measured with immunoSEQ multiplex PCR; TCRdb has only the in-frame clones, and not every one. The sample holds 140,000 to 150,000 clones, approximately 91% seen once. Germline V gene lookup returns CDR1 SGHNT and CDR2 YYREEE (reference sequence). The trim removed 0 bases at V and 5 bases at J, leaving 7 bases unmatched. The CDR3 is 15 amino acids. J is TRBJ2-5 and V is TRBV5-4; TRBD2 matches at 7 bases. What was sequenced was PBMCs. The TCR originated in a woman aged 40-49 years in good health and CMV-seronegative. The chain's CDR3 is CASSLVGGSRETQYF. The CDR3 DNA is TGTGCCAGCAGCTTGGTGGGAGGGTCGAGGGAGACCCAGTACTTC.